These T cell receptor beta chains were read from a single sample in a study of T cell responses to AZD1222 COVID-19 vaccine. This table comes from immunoSEQ multiplex PCR, and its TCRdb copy is limited to in-frame clones, with some not included. Of about 24,000 clones in the sample, about 88% are singletons; the top ten hold 7.5% to 8%. This specimen consisted of peripheral blood, obtained 28 days after the second AZD1222 dose. The receptors here all came from an adult who received the AZD1222 COVID-19 vaccine. CDR3s include the opening cysteine and the closing phenylalanine or tryptophan. A D gene is named only where the DNA matches it firmly. Only part of the rows carry a size: once, few, many, or a class if the clone is expanded.

D gene	clone size	J gene	V gene	CDR3 DNA	CDR3 protein
-	-	TRBJ1-1	TRBV9	TGTGCCAGCTCGTACTCCGGGAAAGGCACTGAAGCTTTCTTT	CASSYSGKGTEAFF
-	once	TRBJ1-5	TRBV7-2	TGTGCCAGCAGCTTAAGGCAAAATGGGGGTCAGCCCCAGCATTTT	CASSLRQNGGQPQHF
TRBD1	-	TRBJ2-2	TRBV28	TGTGCCAGCAGTTTCGGGGACAGGGGGTCCGGGGAGCTGTTTTTT	CASSFGDRGSGELFF
TRBD1	-	TRBJ2-1	TRBV24-1	TGTGCCACCAGTGCCAAACCAAGGGACAGCCTCTACAATGAGCAGTTCTTC	CATSAKPRDSLYNEQFF
-	-	TRBJ1-1	TRBV7-2	TGTGCCAGCAGCTCTGGACAGAACACTGAAGCTTTCTTT	CASSSGQNTEAFF
-	-	TRBJ2-2	TRBV7-9	TGTGCCAGCAGCTTAATCCGTAGGGTAGACACCGGGGAGCTGTTTTTT	CASSLIRRVDTGELFF
-	-	TRBJ2-7	TRBV28	TGTGCCAGCAGTTTAAACAGGGTAACCTACGAGCAGTACTTC	CASSLNRVTYEQYF
TRBD2	-	TRBJ2-1	TRBV5-1	TGCGCCAGCAGCTTGCCAGCGGGAGGGTCCTACAATGAGCAGTTCTTC	CASSLPAGGSYNEQFF
-	-	TRBJ2-1	TRBV4-1	TGCGCCAGCAGCCAAGATGTTCTGAGGGTCTACAATGAGCAGTTCTTC	CASSQDVLRVYNEQFF
TRBD1	-	TRBJ2-7	TRBV5-4	TGTGCCAGTTCGATAAACAGGGGGCCACCGGGGAACGAGCAGTACTTC	CASSINRGPPGNEQYF
-	once	TRBJ1-4	TRBV27	TGTGCCAGCAGTTTATGGGCAGGTGGGGAAAAACTGTTTTTT	CASSLWAGGEKLFF
-	few	TRBJ1-2	TRBV13	TGTGCCAGCAGCTTAGGCCCGAAACAGGGATCCTATGGCTACACCTTC	CASSLGPKQGSYGYTF
-	-	TRBJ1-1	TRBV18	TGTGCCAGCTCACCCTCCCGTTTAAACACTGAAGCTTTCTTT	CASSPSRLNTEAFF
TRBD1	few	TRBJ2-7	TRBV29-1	TGCAGCGTTAACAAGGGACAGGGTTTCGAGCAGTACTTC	CSVNKGQGFEQYF
-	-	TRBJ2-7	TRBV7-9	TGTGCCAGCGTCGCAGGGGTGGCCTACGAGCAGTACTTC	CASVAGVAYEQYF
TRBD2	few	TRBJ2-1	TRBV19	TGTGCCTCTAGCGGGGGACGGGAATACAATGAGCAGTTCTTC	CASSGGREYNEQFF
TRBD2	-	TRBJ2-7	TRBV11-2	TGTGCCAGCAGCTTAGGGGGTAGCGGGAGTTACGAGCAGTACTTC	CASSLGGSGSYEQYF
-	-	TRBJ1-4	TRBV30	TGTGCCTGGAGTAGAAGCGGAAGGGGTCCGGGTGAAAAACTGTTTTTT	CAWSRSGRGPGEKLFF
-	-	TRBJ2-7	TRBV6-5	TGTGCCAGCAGTAATCAACAGGGTTACTACGAGCAGTACTTC	CASSNQQGYYEQYF
-	-	TRBJ2-7	TRBV3-1/TRBV3-2	TGTGCCAGCAGCCAAGGCACGACGAAGGTCTACGAGCAGTACTTC	CASSQGTTKVYEQYF
-	-	TRBJ2-7	TRBV20-1	TGCAGTGTCCAACAGTCCTACGAGCAGTACTTC	CSVQQSYEQYF
-	-	TRBJ2-2	TRBV24-1	TGTGCCACCAAAGGGACAATGAACACCGGGGAGCTGTTTTTT	CATKGTMNTGELFF
-	-	TRBJ2-5	TRBV13	TGTGCCAGCAGCTCCAGAGGCCCGGGAGGGGGCAGGCGGGAGACCCAGTACTTC	CASSSRGPGGGRRETQYF
TRBD2	-	TRBJ2-3	TRBV5-1	TGCGCCAGCAGCTTGGGGAGTGACGGGGGGGATACGCAGTATTTT	CASSLGSDGGDTQYF
TRBD1	-	TRBJ2-2	TRBV5-4	TGTGCCAGCGAATTGACAGGGTTTGACACCGGGGAGCTGTTTTTT	CASELTGFDTGELFF
TRBD1	-	TRBJ2-7	TRBV6-5	TGTGCCAGCAGTTACTCCAAGGGGGCGACCGGAGAGCAGTACTTC	CASSYSKGATGEQYF
-	once	TRBJ1-2	TRBV5-4	TGTGCCAGCAGCTCAACGGGGGGGGCCCATGGCTACACCTTC	CASSSTGGAHGYTF
-	few	TRBJ1-5	TRBV3-1/TRBV3-2	TGTGCCAGCAGCCAAGACAGAAATCAGCCCCAGCATTTT	CASSQDRNQPQHF
TRBD1	-	TRBJ2-3	TRBV14	TGTGCCAGCAGCCAAGTAGAACCGGCGGGACAGGGCACAGATACGCAGTATTTT	CASSQVEPAGQGTDTQYF
TRBD1	-	TRBJ2-7	TRBV11-3	TGTGCCAGCAGCCCCGGGACAGCGAACTCCTACGAGCAGTACTTC	CASSPGTANSYEQYF
-	few	TRBJ2-5	TRBV2	TGTGCCAGCAGTGCTCCTTCGGGACGCCAAGAGACCCAGTACTTC	CASSAPSGRQETQYF